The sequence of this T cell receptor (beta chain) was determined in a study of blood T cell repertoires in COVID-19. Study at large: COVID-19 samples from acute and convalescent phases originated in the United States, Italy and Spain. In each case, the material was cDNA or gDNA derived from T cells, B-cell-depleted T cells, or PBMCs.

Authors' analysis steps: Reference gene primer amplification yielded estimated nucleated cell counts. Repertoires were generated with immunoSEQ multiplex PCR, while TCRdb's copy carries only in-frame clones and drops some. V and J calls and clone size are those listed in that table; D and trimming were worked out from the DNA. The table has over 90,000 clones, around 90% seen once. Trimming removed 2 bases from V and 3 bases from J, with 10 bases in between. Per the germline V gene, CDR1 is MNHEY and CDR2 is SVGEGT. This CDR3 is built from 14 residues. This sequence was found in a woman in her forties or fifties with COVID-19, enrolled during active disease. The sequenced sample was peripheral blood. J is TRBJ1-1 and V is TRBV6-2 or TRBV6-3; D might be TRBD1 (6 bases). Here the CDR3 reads CASSYEDSDTEAFF. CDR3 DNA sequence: TGTGCCAGCAGTTACGAGGACAGTGACACTGAAGCTTTCTTT.